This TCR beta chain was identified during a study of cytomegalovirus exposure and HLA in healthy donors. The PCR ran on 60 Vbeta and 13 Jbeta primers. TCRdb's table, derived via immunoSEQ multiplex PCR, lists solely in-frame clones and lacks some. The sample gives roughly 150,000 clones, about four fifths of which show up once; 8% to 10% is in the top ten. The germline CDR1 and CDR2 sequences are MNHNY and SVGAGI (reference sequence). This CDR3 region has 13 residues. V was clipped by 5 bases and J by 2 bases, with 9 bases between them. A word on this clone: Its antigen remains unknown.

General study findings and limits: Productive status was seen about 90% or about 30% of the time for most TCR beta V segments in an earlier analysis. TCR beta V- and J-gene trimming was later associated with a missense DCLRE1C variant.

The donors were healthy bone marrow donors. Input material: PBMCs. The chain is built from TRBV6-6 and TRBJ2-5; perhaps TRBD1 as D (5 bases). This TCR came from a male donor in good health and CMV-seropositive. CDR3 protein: CASSRGLQETQYF. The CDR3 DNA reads TGTGCCAGCAGTAGGGGCTTACAAGAGACCCAGTACTTC.